This TCR beta chain appears in the sequencing data of a study of T cell responses to AZD1222 COVID-19 vaccine. General study findings and limits: Reportedly, close to half of spike-specific TCRs are directed against unmutated variant regions. Only a handful of AZD1222 recipients, more than 5 in all, had baseline seropositivity. The donor group comprised mostly white British people and more females; the analysis possibly underestimated clonal diversity.

V lost 6 bases, J lost 0 bases, and 18 bases stayed unmatched. The germline V gene encodes CDR1 SNHLY and CDR2 FYNNEI. CDR3 length: 19 residues. This clone was seen just once. The antigen remains unidentified. The method was immunoSEQ multiplex PCR; TCRdb's version includes in-frame clones alone and lacks a portion of them. The sample has roughly 180,000 clones, 87% seen once. Sample: peripheral blood, taken on day 0 of AZD1222 vaccination. The chain couples TRBV2 to TRBJ1-1, with 8 bases aligning to TRBD1. This TCR derives from an adult in good health. The CDR3 region has the DNA TGTGCCAGCAGGAGCGGGGAGGGGCGACAGGGGCGTTTGAACACTGAAGCTTTCTTT. This encodes CASRSGEGRQGRLNTEAFF.